This T cell receptor (beta chain) was recorded in a study of CD8+ T cells in alopecia areata. This clone was counted between two and nine times. Mouse gene names apply. The read ends 4 residues before the CDR3 terminus; that terminus is restored from the germline J gene. In each case, RNA was isolated and then reverse transcribed into cDNA as the sequencing template. Repertoires were generated with immunoSEQ multiplex PCR, while TCRdb's copy carries only in-frame clones and drops some. Reported are some 120,000 clones, none seen only once; the ten largest carry around 19%. CDR3 length: 16 amino acids. CDR1 and CDR2 from the germline V gene are NSQYPW and LRSPGD (reference sequence). V shed 4 bases and J 6 bases; nucleotides not matched to a gene: 4.

The specimen sequenced was lesional skin. The receptor was isolated from a C3H/HeJ mouse with alopecia areata. MHC haplotype: H2-k. The chain couples TRBV1 to TRBJ2-2; 14 bases fit TRBD2. CDR3 bases read: TGCACCTGCAGTGACAGGGACTGGGGGGGCCCCGGG. This translates into CTCSDRDWGGPG. The full CDR3 sequence reads CTCSDRDWGGPGQLYF.